This T cell receptor (beta chain) was recorded in a study of CD8+CD57+ T cells in acquired aplastic anemia. Background on the study: The average for DNA from sorted CD4+ and CD8+ cells was 3 to 4 ug. Points from the study as a whole: A significant difference in CD8+ Simpson's diversity between patients and controls was not found. Comparison of patients with controls identified some 29 shared CD8+ CDR3 sequences.

Researchers used genomic DNA as the template to profile TCR beta VDJ and CDR3. Using its own MiXCR run on the reads, TCRdb lists one record per CDR3 protein. Here the sample spans under 200,000 distinct CDR3 sequences, less than 60% being singletons. The sequenced patients had an expansion of CD8+CD57+ cells seen by flow cytometry. This CDR3 is built from 17 residues. The V gene's germline CDR1 is SGHRS and CDR2 YFSETQ. With 5 bases clipped from V and 0 bases from J, the junction kept 12 bases outside the gene matches. Notes on this clonotype: Its specificity is not known.

Sequencing input: sorted CD4+, CD8+, or CD8+CD57+ T cells (not recorded which) from PBMCs. This TCR came from a human donor with aplastic anemia. V is TRBV5-1 and J is TRBJ2-7; 9 bases map to TRBD1. The CDR3 is CASRLGGGQGFSYEQYF. The CDR3 coding sequence is TGCGCCAGCAGGTTAGGTGGGGGACAGGGATTCTCCTACGAGCAGTACTTC. Full variable domain (outside the CDR3, taken from reference TRBV5-1 and TRBJ2-7): KAGVTQTPRYLIKTRGQQVTLSCSPISGHRSVSWYQQTPGQGLQFLFEYFSETQRNKGNFPGRFSGRQFSNSRSEMNVSTLELGDSALYLCASRLGGGQGFSYEQYFGPGTRLTVT.